Described below is a single TCR beta chain sequence and its context. This entry belongs to a study of cytomegalovirus exposure and HLA in healthy donors. There are 16 residues in the CDR3. Trimming cost V 3 bases and J 5 bases, with 21 bases left between them. The germline V gene encodes CDR1 SGHDT and CDR2 YYEEEE. Amplification used 60 Vbeta primers and 13 Jbeta primers. Repertoires were generated with immunoSEQ multiplex PCR, while TCRdb's copy carries only in-frame clones and drops some. The sample lists about 92,000 clones; just under 70% were seen once. The TCR was taken from a middle-aged man in good health and CMV-seronegative. The chain joins TRBV5-6 to TRBJ2-7; perhaps TRBD2 as D (8 bases). Sequenced input: PBMCs. The CDR3 DNA reads as TGTGCCAGCAGCTCAGCGGGAGTGACAGGGTCCCACGAGCAGTACTTC. It yields the protein CASSSAGVTGSHEQYF.